In this sample, the clone carrying this T cell receptor (beta chain) turned up many times. Its antigen remains unknown. The sample is drawn from a study of identical twins. Study-level results: Compared with unrelated sharing, twin-shared out-of-frame alpha sequences had more low-probability sequences. Carriage of fewer insertions was seen in abundant cord blood beta clonotypes, whereas memory repertoires showed none. Researchers reported weaker excess twin sharing in beta out-of-frame sequences.

TCRdb redid the calling of the 5' RACE reads with MiXCR, one entry per CDR3 protein. The sample shows approximately 590,000 distinct CDR3 sequences, roughly 9.9% of them seen only once. Healthy Caucasians supplied all donations. This CDR3 is built from 15 residues. Germline assignment: CDR1 SGHTA and CDR2 FQGNSA. V shed 1 base and J shed 4 bases, with 13 bases lying between them. This sample was shared with a second study, whose subject was yellow fever vaccine responses in identical twins.

The TCR originated in a young woman in good health. This sequence joins TRBV7-2 and TRBJ1-1; D gene uncertain. Sequencing was performed on PBMCs. The CDR3 is CASSLGWGGFTEAFF. For the CDR3, the DNA is TGTGCCAGCAGCTTAGGATGGGGAGGATTCACTGAAGCTTTCTTT.